This T cell receptor (beta chain) came from a study of vaccination and CD4 T cells after COVID-19. The sample's treatment: roughly nine-day PBMC culture with coronavirus spike peptide pools or control peptides (ViraFEST assay). A remark on this clonotype: Its target is unknown.

There are 18 residues in the CDR3. With 0 bases removed from V and 4 bases from J, the gap between germline ends came to 20 bases. The V gene's germline CDR1 is ENHRY and CDR2 SYGVKD. Cultured CD4+ T-cell DNA underwent Oncomine TCR Beta short-read sequencing. TCRdb re-analysed the PCR reads in MiXCR, keeping a single row per CDR3 protein. The profile covers over 15,000 distinct CDR3 sequences, with 45% to 65% appearing a single time and about 32% taken by the ten largest. The chain uses TRBV10-3 and TRBJ2-3; D not certain. This TCR was recovered from a human donor with COVID-19. The material was cultured CD4+ T cells from blood, obtained after SARS-CoV-2 vaccination. The CDR3 coding sequence is TGTGCCATCAGTGAGTCGAGAGAATTAGCCCCCCGGGCAGATACGCAGTATTTT. Residues: CAISESRELAPRADTQYF.